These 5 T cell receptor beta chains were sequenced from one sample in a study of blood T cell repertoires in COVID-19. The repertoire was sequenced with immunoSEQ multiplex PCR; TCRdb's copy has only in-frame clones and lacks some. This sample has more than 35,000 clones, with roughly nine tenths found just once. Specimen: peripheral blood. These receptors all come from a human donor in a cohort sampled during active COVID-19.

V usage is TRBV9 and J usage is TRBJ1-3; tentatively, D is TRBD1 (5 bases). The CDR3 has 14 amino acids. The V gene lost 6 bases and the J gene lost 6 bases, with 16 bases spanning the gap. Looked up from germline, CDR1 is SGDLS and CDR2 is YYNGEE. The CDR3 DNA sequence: TGTGCCAGCACCTTCGGAGGAGGGGTAAACACCATATATTTT. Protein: CASTFGGGVNTIYF.

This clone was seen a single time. The CDR3 region has the DNA TGTGCCAGCAGCTTAGTGCAGGTGGATACGCAGTATTTT. Translation gives CASSLVQVDTQYF. The rearrangement uses TRBV7-8 and TRBJ2-3; D is unresolved. Germline-derived CDR1 and CDR2 are SGHVS and FQNEAQ. V lost 1 base and J 6 bases, leaving 8 bases between the germline ends. The CDR3 runs to 13 residues.

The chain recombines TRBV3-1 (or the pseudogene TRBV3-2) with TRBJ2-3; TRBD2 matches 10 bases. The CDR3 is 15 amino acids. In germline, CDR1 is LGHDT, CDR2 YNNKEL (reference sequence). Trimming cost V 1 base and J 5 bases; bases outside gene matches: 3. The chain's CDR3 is CASSQARTSGDTQYF. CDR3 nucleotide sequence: TGTGCCAGCAGCCAAGCCAGGACTAGCGGAGATACGCAGTATTTT.

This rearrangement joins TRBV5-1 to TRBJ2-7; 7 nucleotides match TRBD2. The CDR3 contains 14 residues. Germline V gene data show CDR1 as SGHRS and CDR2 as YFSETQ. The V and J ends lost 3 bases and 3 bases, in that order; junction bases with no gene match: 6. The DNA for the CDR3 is TGCGCCAGCAGCTCAGAGGGCGGGGGCTACGAGCAGTACTTC. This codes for CASSSEGGGYEQYF.

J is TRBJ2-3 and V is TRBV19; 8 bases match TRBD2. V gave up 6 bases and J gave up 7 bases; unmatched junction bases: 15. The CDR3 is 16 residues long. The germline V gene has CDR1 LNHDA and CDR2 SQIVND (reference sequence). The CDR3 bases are TGTGCCAGTAGAGGGGGGACTAGTTGGATCGAAAATACGCAGTATTTT. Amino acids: CASRGGTSWIENTQYF.